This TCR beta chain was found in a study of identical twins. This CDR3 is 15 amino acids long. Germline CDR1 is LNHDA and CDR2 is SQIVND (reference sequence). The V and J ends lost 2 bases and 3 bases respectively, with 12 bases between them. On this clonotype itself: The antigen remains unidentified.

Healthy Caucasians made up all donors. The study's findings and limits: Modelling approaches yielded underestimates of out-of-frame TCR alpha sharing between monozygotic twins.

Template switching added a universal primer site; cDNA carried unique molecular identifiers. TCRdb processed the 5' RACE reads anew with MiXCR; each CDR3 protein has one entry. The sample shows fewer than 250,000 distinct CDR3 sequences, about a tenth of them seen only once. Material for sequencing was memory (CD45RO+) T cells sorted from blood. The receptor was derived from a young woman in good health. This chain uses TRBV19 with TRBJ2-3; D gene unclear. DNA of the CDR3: TGTGCCAGTAGTATATCTTTACGGAAAACAGATACGCAGTATTTT. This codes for CASSISLRKTDTQYF.